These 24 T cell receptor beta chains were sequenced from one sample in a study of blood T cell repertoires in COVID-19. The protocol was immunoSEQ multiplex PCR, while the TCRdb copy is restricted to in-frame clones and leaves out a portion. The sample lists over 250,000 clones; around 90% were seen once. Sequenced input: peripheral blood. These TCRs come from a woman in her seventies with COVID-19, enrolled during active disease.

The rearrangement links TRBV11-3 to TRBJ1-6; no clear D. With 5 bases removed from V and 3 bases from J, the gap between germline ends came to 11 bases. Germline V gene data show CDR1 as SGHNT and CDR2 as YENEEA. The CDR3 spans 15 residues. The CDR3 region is CASSEAGFYNSPLHF. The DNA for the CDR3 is TGTGCCAGCAGCGAAGCGGGGTTCTATAATTCACCCCTCCACTTT.

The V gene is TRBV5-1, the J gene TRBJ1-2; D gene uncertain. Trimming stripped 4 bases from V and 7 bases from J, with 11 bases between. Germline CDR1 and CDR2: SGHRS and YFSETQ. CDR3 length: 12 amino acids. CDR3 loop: CASSTSGSGYTF. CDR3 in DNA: TGCGCCAGCAGCACATCAGGTTCTGGCTACACCTTC. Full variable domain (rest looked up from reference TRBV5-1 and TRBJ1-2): KAGVTQTPRYLIKTRGQQVTLSCSPISGHRSVSWYQQTPGQGLQFLFEYFSETQRNKGNFPGRFSGRQFSNSRSEMNVSTLELGDSALYLCASSTSGSGYTFGSGTRLTVV.

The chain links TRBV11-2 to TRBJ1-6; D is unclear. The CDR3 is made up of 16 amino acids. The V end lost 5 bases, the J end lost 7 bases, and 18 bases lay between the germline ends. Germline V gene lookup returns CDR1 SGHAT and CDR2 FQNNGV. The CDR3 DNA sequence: TGTGCCAGCAGCCAAGCGGCGATTCGTTCGAATTCACCCCTCCACTTT. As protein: CASSQAAIRSNSPLHF. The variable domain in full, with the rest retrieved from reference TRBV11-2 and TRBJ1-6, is EAGVAQSPRYKIIEKRQSVAFWCNPISGHATLYWYQQILGQGPKLLIQFQNNGVVDDSQLPKDRFSAERLKGVDSTLKIQPAKLEDSAVYLCASSQAAIRSNSPLHFGNGTRLTVT.

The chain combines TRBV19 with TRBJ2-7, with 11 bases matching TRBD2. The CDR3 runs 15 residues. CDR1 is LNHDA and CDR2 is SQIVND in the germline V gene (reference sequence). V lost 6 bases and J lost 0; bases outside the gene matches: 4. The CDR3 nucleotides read TGTGCCAGTAGAACAGGACTAGCGGGCTCCTACGAGCAGTACTTC. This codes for CASRTGLAGSYEQYF.

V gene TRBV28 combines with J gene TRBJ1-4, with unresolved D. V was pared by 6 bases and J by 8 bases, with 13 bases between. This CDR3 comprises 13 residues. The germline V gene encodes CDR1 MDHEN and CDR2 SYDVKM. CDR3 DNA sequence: TGTGCCAGCAGGGAGGGCCTGGGAGAAAAACTGTTTTTT. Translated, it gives CASREGLGEKLFF.

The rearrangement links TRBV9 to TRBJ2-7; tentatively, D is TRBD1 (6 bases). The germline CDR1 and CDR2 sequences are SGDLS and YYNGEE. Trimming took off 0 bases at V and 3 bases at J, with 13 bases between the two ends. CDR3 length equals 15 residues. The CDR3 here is CASSVGQVGYYEQYF. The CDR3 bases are TGTGCCAGCAGCGTAGGACAGGTGGGCTACTACGAGCAGTACTTC.

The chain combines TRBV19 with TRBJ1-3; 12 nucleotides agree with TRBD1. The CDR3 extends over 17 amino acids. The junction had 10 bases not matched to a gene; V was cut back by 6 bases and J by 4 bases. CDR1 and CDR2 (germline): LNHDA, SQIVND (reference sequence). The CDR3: CASSPPGQGAHGNTIYF. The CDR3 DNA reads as TGTGCCAGTAGCCCGCCGGGACAGGGGGCGCACGGAAACACCATATATTTT.

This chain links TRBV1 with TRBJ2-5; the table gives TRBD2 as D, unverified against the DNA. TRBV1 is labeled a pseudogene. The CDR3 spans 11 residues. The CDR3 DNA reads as TGCACCCGTAACCGCCGGGAGACCCAGTACTTC. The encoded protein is CTRNRRETQYF.

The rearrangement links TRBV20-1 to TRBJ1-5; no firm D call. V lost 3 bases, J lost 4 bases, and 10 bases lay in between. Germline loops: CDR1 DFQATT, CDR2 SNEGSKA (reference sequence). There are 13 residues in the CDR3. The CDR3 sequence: CSASPPENQPQHF. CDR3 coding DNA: TGCAGTGCTAGTCCTCCAGAAAATCAGCCCCAGCATTTT.

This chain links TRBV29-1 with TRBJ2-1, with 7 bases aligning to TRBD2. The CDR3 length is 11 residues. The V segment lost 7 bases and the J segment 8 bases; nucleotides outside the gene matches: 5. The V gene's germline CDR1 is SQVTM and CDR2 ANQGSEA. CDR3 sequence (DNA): TGCAGCGCCGCGACTAGCTATGAGCAGTTCTTC. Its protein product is CSAATSYEQFF.

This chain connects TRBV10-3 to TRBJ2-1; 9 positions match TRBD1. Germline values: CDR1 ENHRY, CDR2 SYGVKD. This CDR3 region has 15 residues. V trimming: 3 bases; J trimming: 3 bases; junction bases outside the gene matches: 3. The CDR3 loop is CAISERQGDYNEQFF. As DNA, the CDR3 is TGTGCCATCAGTGAACGACAGGGGGACTACAATGAGCAGTTCTTC.

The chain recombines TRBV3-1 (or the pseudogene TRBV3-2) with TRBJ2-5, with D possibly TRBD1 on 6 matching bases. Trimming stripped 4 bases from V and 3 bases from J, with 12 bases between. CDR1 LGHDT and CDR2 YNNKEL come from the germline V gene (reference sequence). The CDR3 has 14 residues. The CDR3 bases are TGTGCCAGCAGCCCGAGGACAGCTGAAGAGACCCAGTACTTC. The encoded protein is CASSPRTAEETQYF.

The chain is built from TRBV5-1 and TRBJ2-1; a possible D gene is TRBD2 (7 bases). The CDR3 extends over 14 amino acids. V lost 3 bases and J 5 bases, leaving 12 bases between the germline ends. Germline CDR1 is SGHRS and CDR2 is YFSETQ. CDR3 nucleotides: TGCGCCAGCAGCTGGGGGGGCTGGGACAATGAGCAGTTCTTC. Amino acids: CASSWGGWDNEQFF.

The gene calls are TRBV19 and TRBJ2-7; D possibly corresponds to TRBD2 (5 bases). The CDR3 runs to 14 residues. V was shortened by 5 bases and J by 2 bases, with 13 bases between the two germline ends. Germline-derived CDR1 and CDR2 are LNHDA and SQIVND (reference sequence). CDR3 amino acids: CASSLYPGTYEQYF. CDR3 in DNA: TGTGCCAGTAGTTTATACCCCGGGACCTACGAGCAGTACTTC.

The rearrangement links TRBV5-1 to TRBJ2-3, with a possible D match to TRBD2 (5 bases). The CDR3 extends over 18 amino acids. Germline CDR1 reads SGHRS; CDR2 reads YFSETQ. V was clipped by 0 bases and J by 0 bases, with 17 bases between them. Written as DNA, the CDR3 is TGCGCCAGCAGCTTGGCCGCCGCGTCTAGCCGTAGCACAGATACGCAGTATTTT. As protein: CASSLAAASSRSTDTQYF. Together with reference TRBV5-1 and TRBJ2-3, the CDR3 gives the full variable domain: KAGVTQTPRYLIKTRGQQVTLSCSPISGHRSVSWYQQTPGQGLQFLFEYFSETQRNKGNFPGRFSGRQFSNSRSEMNVSTLELGDSALYLCASSLAAASSRSTDTQYFGPGTRLTVL.

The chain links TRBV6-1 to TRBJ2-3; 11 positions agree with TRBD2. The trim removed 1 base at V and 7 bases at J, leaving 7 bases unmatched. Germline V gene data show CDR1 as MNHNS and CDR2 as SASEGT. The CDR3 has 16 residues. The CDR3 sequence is CASSEETSGRGYTQYF. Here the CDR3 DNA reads TGTGCCAGCAGTGAAGAAACTAGCGGGAGAGGATATACGCAGTATTTT.

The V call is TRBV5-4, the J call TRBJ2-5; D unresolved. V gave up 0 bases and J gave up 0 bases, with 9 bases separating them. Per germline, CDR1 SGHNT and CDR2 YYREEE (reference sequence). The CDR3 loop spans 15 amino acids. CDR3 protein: CASSLVNGYQETQYF. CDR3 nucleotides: TGTGCCAGCAGCTTGGTCAACGGTTACCAAGAGACCCAGTACTTC. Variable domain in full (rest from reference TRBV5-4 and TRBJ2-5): ETGVTQSPTHLIKTRGQQVTLRCSSQSGHNTVSWYQQALGQGPQFIFQYYREEENGRGNFPPRFSGLQFPNYSSELNVNALELDDSALYLCASSLVNGYQETQYFGPGTRLLVL.

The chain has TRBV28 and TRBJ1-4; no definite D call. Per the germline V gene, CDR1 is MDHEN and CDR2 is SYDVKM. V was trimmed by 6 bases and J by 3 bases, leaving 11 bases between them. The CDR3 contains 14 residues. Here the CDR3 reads CASRTGGSNEKLFF. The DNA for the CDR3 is TGTGCCAGCAGAACGGGAGGGTCTAATGAAAAACTGTTTTTT.

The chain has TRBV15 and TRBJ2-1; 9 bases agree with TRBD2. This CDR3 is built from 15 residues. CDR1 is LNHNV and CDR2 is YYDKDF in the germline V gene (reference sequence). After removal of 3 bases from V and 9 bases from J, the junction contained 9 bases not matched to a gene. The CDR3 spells CATSRGGLATGEQFF. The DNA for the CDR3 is TGTGCCACCAGCAGGGGTGGACTAGCGACCGGTGAGCAGTTCTTC.

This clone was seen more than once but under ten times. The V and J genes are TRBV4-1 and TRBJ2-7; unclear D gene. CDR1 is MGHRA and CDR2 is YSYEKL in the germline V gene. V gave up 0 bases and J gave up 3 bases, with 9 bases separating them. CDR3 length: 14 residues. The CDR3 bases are TGCGCCAGCAGCCAAGATTACGCGAGCTACGAGCAGTACTTC. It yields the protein CASSQDYASYEQYF.

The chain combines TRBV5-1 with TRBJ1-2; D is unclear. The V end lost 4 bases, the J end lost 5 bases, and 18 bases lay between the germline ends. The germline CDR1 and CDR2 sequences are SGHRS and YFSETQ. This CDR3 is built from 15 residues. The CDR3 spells CASSLGPGPGYGYTF. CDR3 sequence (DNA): TGCGCCAGCAGCCTAGGGCCAGGACCGGGGTATGGCTACACCTTC.

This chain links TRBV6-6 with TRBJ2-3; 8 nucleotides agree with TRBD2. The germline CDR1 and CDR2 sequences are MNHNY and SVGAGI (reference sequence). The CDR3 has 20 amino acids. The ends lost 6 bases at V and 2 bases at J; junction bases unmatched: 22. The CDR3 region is CASSLGGVGSLAGHTDTQYF. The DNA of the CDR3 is TGTGCCAGCAGCCTCGGGGGCGTCGGGTCCCTAGCGGGCCACACAGATACGCAGTATTTT.

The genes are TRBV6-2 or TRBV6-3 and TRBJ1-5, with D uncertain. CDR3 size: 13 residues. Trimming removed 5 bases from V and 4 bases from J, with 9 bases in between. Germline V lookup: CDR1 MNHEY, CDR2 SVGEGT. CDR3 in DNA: TGTGCCAGCAGTGTAACAGATAATCAGCCCCAGCATTTT. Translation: CASSVTDNQPQHF.

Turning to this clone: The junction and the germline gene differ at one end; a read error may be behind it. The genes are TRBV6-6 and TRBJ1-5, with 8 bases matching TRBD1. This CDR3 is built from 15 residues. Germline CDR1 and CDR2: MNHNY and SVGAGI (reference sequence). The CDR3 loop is CASNYPRGLNQPQHF. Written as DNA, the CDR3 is TGTGCCAGCAATTACCCCAGGGGGCTGAATCAGCCCCAGCATTTT.